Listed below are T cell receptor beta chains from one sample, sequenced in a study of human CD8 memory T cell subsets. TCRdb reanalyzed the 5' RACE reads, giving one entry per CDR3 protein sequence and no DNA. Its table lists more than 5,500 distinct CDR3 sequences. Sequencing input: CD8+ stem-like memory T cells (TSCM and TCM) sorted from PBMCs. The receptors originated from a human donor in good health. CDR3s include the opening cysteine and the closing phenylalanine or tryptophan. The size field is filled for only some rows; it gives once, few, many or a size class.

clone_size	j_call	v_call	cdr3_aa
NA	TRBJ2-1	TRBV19	CASSWTSYNEQFF
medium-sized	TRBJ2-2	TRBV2	CASTRSHPNTGELFF
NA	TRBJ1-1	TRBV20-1	CSALGQGSSIEAFF
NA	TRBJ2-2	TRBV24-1	CATSAGRYTGELFF
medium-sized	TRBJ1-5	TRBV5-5	CASTLAGARGNQPQHF
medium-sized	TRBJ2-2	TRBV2	CARKGANTGELFF
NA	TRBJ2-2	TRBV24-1	CATSDPNRETGELFF
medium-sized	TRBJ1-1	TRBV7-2	CASRTGMDTEAFF
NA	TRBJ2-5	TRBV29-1	CSVEVVGQGNRETQYF
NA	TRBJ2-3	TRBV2	CASSSGTSDTDTQYF
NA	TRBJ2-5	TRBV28	CASAKFQETQYF
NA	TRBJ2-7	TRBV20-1	CSARDFQRESYEQYF
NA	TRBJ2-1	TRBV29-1	CSVWTSSQTNEQFF
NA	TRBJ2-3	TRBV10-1	CASSEGLTDTQYF
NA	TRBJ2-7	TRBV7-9	CASSDGLAGAEQYF
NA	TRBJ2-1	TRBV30	CAWNLWRPGGDEQFF
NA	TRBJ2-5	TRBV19	CASSIRLQETQYF
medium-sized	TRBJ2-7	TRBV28	CASRQQGVYEQYF
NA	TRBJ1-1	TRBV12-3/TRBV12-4	CASSTGRTEAFF
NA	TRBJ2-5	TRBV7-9	CASSLAAYQETQYF
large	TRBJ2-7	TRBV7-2	CASSLGLAGPYEQYF
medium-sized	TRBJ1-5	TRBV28	CASSLLGTGIFGNQPQHF
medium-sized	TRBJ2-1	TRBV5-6	CASSLEGLAVAPPYNEQFF
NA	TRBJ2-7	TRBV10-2	CASRDSANTYEQYF
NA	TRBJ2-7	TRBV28	CASSLHRGGSYEQYF